This section outlines one T cell receptor beta chain sequence together with its context. This entry comes from a study of shared clonotypes between healthy human individuals. The V gene lost 3 bases and the J gene lost 7 bases, with 12 bases spanning the gap. Germline CDR1 and CDR2: MGHRA and YSYEKL. This CDR3 comprises 14 residues. Assay: immunoSEQ multiplex PCR; the TCRdb copy retains only in-frame clones and omits some. The table records approximately 640,000 clones, around 90% of them present only once. The sample was memory CD8+ T cells from PBMCs. Subset described: CD45RO+ cells pooled with CCR7-negative TemRA cells. This rearrangement joins TRBV4-1 to TRBJ1-4; possibly TRBD1 for D (6 bases). This receptor was taken from a man aged 18 to 30 in good health. Some clones in this sample may be carry-over from other donors' samples. The CDR3 region is CASSQQGIREKLFF. The CDR3 nucleotides read TGCGCCAGCAGCCAGCAGGGGATACGTGAAAAACTGTTTTTT.